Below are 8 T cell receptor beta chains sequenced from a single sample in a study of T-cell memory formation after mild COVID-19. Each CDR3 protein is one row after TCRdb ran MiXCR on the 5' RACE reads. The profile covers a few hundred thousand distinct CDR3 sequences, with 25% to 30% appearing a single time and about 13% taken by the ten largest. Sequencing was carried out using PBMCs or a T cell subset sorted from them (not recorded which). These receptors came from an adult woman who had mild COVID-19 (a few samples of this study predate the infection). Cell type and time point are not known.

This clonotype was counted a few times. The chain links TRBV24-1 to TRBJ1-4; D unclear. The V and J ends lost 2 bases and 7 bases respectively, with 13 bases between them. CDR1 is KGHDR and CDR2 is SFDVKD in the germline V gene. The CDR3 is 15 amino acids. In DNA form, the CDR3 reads TGTGCCACCAGTGATTCCGGGCGGAAAATTGAAAAACTGTTTTTT. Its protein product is CATSDSGRKIEKLFF.

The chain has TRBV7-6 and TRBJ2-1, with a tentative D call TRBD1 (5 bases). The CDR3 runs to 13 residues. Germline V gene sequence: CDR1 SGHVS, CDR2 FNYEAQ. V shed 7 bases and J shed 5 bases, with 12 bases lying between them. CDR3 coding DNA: TGTGCCAGCATGCTACAGGTTGACAATGAGCAGTTCTTC. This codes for CASMLQVDNEQFF. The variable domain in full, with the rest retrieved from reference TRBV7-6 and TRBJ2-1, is GAGVSQSPRYKVTKRGQDVALRCDPISGHVSLYWYRQALGQGPEFLTYFNYEAQQDKSGLPNDRFSAERPEGSISTLTIQRTEQRDSAMYRCASMLQVDNEQFFGPGTRLTVL.

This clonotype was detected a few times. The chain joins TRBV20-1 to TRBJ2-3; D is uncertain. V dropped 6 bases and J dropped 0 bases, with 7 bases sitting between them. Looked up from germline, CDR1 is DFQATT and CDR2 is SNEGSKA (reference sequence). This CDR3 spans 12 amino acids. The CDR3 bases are TGCAGTGCGGACCCTAGCACAGATACGCAGTATTTT. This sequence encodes CSADPSTDTQYF.

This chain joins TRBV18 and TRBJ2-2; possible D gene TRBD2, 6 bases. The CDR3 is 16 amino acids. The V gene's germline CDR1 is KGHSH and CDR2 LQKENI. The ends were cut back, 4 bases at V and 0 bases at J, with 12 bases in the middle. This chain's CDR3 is CASSRLSGSNTGELFF. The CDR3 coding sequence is TGTGCCAGCTCACGCCTTAGCGGCTCGAACACCGGGGAGCTGTTTTTT.

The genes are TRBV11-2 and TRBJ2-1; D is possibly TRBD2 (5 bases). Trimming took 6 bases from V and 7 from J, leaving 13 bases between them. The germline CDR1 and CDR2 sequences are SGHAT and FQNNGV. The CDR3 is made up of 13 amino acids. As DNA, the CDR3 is TGTGCCAGCAGTCTCGGACTTCAAAATGAGCAGTTCTTC. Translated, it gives CASSLGLQNEQFF. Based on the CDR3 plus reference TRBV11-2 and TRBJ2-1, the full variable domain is EAGVAQSPRYKIIEKRQSVAFWCNPISGHATLYWYQQILGQGPKLLIQFQNNGVVDDSQLPKDRFSAERLKGVDSTLKIQPAKLEDSAVYLCASSLGLQNEQFFGPGTRLTVL.

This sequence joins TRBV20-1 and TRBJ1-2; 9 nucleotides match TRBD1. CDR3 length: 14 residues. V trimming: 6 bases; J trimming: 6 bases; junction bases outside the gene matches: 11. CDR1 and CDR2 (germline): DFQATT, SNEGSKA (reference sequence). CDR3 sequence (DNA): TGCAGTGCCGTCGGGGACAGGGAAAAAGATGGCTACACCTTC. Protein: CSAVGDREKDGYTF.

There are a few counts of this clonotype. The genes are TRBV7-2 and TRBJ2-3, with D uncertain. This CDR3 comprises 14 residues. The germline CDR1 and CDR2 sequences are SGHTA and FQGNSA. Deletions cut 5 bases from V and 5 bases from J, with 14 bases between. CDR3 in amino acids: CASSPSWIEDTQYF. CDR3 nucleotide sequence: TGTGCCAGCAGCCCATCCTGGATAGAAGATACGCAGTATTTT. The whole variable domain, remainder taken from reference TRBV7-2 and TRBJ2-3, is GAGVSQSPSNKVTEKGKDVELRCDPISGHTALYWYRQSLGQGLEFLIYFQGNSAPDKSGLPSDRFSAERTGGSVSTLTIQRTQQEDSAVYLCASSPSWIEDTQYFGPGTRLTVL.

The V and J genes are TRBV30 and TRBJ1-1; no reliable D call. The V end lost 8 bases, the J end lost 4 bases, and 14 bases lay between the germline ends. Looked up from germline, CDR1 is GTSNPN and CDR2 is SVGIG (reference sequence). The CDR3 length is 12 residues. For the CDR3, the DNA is TGTGCCCTTTACACTCCGGGCACTGAAGCTTTCTTT. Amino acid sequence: CALYTPGTEAFF.